Shown below are 7 T cell receptor beta chains from a single sample sequenced in a study of blood T cells in healthy people across ages. Through a sample-barcoded 5' primer and a J-beta primer mix, a second PCR was run for roughly 6 to 12 cycles. MiXCR was run by TCRdb on the 5' RACE reads, yielding one entry per CDR3 protein. Seen here are about 930,000 distinct CDR3 sequences, almost 30% observed once, and the top ten hold 10%. This same sample was also part of a study on T cells of mothers and their children.

The sequencing sample was made of blood. The receptors derive from a woman in her forties in good health.

The chain has TRBV9 and TRBJ1-4; 9 nucleotides line up with TRBD1. From germline, CDR1 is SGDLS and CDR2 YYNGEE. CDR3 size: 15 residues. V lost 2 bases and J lost 7; bases outside the gene matches: 6. The CDR3 protein is CASSVAGTGTEKLFF. The CDR3 DNA reads as TGTGCCAGCAGCGTTGCCGGGACAGGGACTGAAAAACTGTTTTTT. Together with reference TRBV9 and TRBJ1-4, the CDR3 gives the full variable domain: DSGVTQTPKHLITATGQRVTLRCSPRSGDLSVYWYQQSLDQGLQFLIQYYNGEERAKGNILERFSAQQFPDLHSELNLSSLELGDSALYFCASSVAGTGTEKLFFGSGTQLSVL.

This clonotype was picked up a small number of times. V and J are TRBV5-6 and TRBJ2-7; TRBD1 is a possible D gene (6 bases). Germline V gene data show CDR1 as SGHDT and CDR2 as YYEEEE. The CDR3 covers 14 residues. Deletions cut 4 bases from V and 6 bases from J, with 17 bases between. The CDR3 sequence: CASSTGPTGSEQYF. CDR3 bases: TGTGCCAGCAGCACCGGCCCAACAGGGTCCGAGCAGTACTTC.

A remark on this clonotype: It may be a read error: a sequence one base away is much more abundant. The conserved closing phenylalanine or tryptophan is absent in this CDR3, likely reflecting a read error. The V call is TRBV11-1, the J call TRBJ2-5; 9 bases align to TRBD1. The DNA end favors TRBJ2-7, so the J call may be wrong. Germline assignment: CDR1 SGHAT and CDR2 FQDESV (reference sequence). The CDR3 extends over 15 amino acids. CDR3 residues: CASSPRGQGRYEQYC. In DNA form, the CDR3 reads TGTGCCAGCAGCCCCCGAGGACAGGGGCGCTACGAGCAGTACTGC.

This clonotype was recorded at least ten times. V usage is TRBV7-3 and J usage is TRBJ2-7; 9 bases line up with TRBD2. CDR3 size: 13 residues. Per germline, CDR1 SGHTA and CDR2 FQGTGA. After removal of 8 bases from V and 2 bases from J, the junction contained 4 bases not matched to a gene. The CDR3 sequence is CASALAGTYEQYF. The CDR3 bases are TGTGCCAGCGCCCTAGCGGGGACCTACGAGCAGTACTTC.

This clonotype was observed a few times. The genes are TRBV9 and TRBJ1-2; D call uncertain. The germline CDR1 and CDR2 sequences are SGDLS and YYNGEE. The CDR3 is made up of 13 amino acids. V was trimmed by 0 bases and J by 8 bases, leaving 11 bases between them. The CDR3 protein is CASSVVSGIGYTF. DNA of the CDR3: TGTGCCAGCAGCGTAGTTTCCGGGATAGGCTACACCTTC.

This chain uses TRBV7-2 with TRBJ2-1, with 8 bases fitting TRBD2. V was pared by 1 base and J by 8 bases, with 4 bases of the junction left unmatched. The germline V gene has CDR1 SGHTA and CDR2 FQGNSA. This CDR3 is 14 amino acids long. CDR3 residues: CASSLDGGADEQFF. In DNA, the CDR3 is TGTGCCAGCAGCTTAGACGGGGGGGCGGATGAGCAGTTCTTC.

The table lists this clonotype with a few counts. The V gene is TRBV5-1, the J gene TRBJ2-1; D perhaps matches TRBD2 (8 bases). CDR1 is SGHRS, CDR2 YFSETQ, per germline. The V end lost 4 bases, the J end lost 8 bases, and 19 bases lay between the germline ends. The CDR3 has 15 residues. CDR3 sequence: CASSPIGRGPDEQFF. DNA of the CDR3: TGCGCCAGCAGCCCGATCGGGAGGGGGCCCGATGAGCAGTTCTTC.